The present T cell receptor (beta chain) was sequenced within a study of blood T cell repertoires in COVID-19. In the study overall: The United States, Italy and Spain supplied acute and convalescent COVID-19 samples. T cells, B-cell-depleted T cells, or PBMCs supplied cDNA or gDNA.

Source study methods: Reference gene primer amplification gave estimated nucleated cell counts. The data were produced by immunoSEQ multiplex PCR, yet TCRdb's version contains in-frame clones alone and is incomplete. V, J and clone size are those of that table, while D and trimming were read from the DNA. The data contain fewer than 150,000 clones, roughly 86% of them singletons. The length of the CDR3 is 14 residues. Trimming removed 5 bases from V and 2 bases from J, with 9 bases in between. CDR1 is SGHAT and CDR2 is FQNNGV in the germline V gene. This clone was observed a handful of times. This chain links TRBV11-2 with TRBJ2-2, with a tentative D call TRBD2 (5 bases). The clonotype was recovered from a man in his forties or fifties with active or convalescent COVID-19. Material: peripheral blood. CDR3 residues: CASSKRENTGELFF. DNA of the CDR3: TGTGCCAGCAGCAAACGGGAAAACACCGGGGAGCTGTTTTTT.